Here is one T cell receptor beta chain with its context. Trimming cost V 3 bases and J 4 bases; bases outside gene matches: 9. This CDR3 contains 16 residues. Looked up from germline, CDR1 is SGHNT and CDR2 is YYREEE (reference sequence). Source study methods: Amplification with reference gene primers provided the estimates of nucleated cell counts. Clones were read by immunoSEQ multiplex PCR, and TCRdb kept only the in-frame ones, dropping some. The V and J calls and the clone size are those of that table, but D and trimming were determined from the DNA. Among 70,000 or so clones listed, roughly 80% were seen once. This sample is part of a study of blood T cell repertoires in COVID-19. Study background: The United States, Italy and Spain were the sources of the acute and convalescent COVID-19 samples.

The J gene is TRBJ2-5, the V gene TRBV5-4; 10 bases fit TRBD1. Specimen: peripheral blood. The source is a man aged 55 to 70 with acute or convalescent COVID-19. The CDR3 DNA reads as TGTGCCAGCAGCTCGCTGGGACAGGGGAGAGGAGAGACCCAGTACTTC. This gives the protein CASSSLGQGRGETQYF.